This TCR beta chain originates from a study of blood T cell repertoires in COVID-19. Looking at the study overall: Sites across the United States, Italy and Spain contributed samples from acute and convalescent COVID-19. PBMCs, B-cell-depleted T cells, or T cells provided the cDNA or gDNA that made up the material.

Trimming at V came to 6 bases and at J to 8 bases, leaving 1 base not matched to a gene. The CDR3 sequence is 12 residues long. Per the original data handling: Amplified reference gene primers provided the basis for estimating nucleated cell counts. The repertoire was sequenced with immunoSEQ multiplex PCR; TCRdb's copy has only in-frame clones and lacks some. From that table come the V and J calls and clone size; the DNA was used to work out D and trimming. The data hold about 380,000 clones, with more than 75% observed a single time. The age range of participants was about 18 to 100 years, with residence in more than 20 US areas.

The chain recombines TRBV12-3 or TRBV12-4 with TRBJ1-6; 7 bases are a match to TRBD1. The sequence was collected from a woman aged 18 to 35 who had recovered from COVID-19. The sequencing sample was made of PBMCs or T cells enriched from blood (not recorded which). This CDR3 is CASRQGDSPLHF. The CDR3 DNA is TGTGCCAGCAGGCAGGGGGATTCACCCCTCCACTTT.